The clone carrying this T cell receptor beta chain came up once. J lost 3 bases, V lost 4 bases, and 9 bases had no gene match. This CDR3 is built from 16 residues. Germline V gives CDR1 MGHRA, CDR2 YSYEKL. Libraries were prepared by immunoSEQ multiplex PCR; TCRdb keeps only in-frame clonotypes and omits some of them. The table lists about 140,000 clones, about 80% of them singletons. The data were obtained in a study of blood T cell repertoires in COVID-19. The sequencing sample was made of peripheral blood. The TCR was taken from a human donor in a cohort sampled during active COVID-19. The V call is TRBV4-1, the J call TRBJ1-2; 9 bases align to TRBD1. The CDR3 DNA is TGCGCCAGCAGCCTTAGGGCACAGGGGGCGGACTATGGCTACACCTTC. Its translation is CASSLRAQGADYGYTF.